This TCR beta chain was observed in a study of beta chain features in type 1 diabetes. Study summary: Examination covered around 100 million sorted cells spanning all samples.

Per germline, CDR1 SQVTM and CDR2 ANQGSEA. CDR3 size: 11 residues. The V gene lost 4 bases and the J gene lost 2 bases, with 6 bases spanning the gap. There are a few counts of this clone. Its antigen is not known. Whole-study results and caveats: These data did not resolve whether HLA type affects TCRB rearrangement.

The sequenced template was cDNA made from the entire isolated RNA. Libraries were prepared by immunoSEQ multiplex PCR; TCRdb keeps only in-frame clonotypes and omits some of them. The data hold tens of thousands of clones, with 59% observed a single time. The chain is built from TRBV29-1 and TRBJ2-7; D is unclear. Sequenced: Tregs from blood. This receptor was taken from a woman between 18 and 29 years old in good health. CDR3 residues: CSVVGAYEQYF. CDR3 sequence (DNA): TGCAGCGTTGTGGGCGCCTACGAGCAGTACTTC.